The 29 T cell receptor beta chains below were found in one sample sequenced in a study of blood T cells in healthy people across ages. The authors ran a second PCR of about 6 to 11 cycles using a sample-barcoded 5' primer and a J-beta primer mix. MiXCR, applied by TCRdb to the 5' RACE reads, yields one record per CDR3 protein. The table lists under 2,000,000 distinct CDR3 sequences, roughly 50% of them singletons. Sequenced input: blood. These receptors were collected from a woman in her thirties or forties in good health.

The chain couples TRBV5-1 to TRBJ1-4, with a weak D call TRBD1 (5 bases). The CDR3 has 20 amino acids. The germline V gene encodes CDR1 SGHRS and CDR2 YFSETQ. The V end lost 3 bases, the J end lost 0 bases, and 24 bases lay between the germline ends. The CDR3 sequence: CASSWDDSAKTDTTNEKLFF. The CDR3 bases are TGCGCCAGCAGCTGGGATGACAGCGCCAAGACTGATACAACTAATGAAAAACTGTTTTTT.

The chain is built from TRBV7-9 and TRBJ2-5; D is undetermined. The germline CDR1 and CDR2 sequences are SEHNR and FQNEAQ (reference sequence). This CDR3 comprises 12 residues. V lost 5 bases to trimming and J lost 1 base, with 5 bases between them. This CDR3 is CASSTTQETQYF. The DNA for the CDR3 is TGTGCCAGCAGCACCACCCAAGAGACCCAGTACTTC.

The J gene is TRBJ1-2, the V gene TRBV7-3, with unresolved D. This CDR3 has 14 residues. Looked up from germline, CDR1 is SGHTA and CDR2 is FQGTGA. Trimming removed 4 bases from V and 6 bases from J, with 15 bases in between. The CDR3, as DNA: TGTGCCAGCAGCTCCCCCCCGGGCGAGGATGGCTACACCTTC. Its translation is CASSSPPGEDGYTF.

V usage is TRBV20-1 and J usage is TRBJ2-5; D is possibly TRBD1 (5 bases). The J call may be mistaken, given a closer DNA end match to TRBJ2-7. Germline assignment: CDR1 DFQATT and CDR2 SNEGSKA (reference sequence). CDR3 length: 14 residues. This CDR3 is CSARAQTGSYEQYF. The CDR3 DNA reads TGCAGTGCTAGAGCTCAAACAGGTTCCTACGAGCAGTACTTC.

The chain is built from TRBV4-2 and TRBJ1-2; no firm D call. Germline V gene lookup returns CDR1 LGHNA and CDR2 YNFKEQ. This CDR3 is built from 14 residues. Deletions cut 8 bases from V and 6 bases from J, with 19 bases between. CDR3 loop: CASGTQELPNGYTF. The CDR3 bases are TGTGCCAGCGGAACCCAGGAGCTCCCGAATGGCTACACCTTC.

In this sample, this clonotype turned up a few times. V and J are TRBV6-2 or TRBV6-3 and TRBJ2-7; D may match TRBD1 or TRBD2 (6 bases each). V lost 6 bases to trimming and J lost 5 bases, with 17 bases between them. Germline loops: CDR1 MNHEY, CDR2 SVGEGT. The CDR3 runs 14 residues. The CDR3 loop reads CASRKSGGVDEQYF. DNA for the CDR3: TGTGCCAGCAGAAAGTCCGGGGGCGTTGACGAGCAGTACTTC.

The CDR3 DNA follows: TGTGCCAGCAGCACGACAGGACTAGGCGACACAGATACGCAGTATTTT. This codes for CASSTTGLGDTDTQYF. The chain is built from TRBV28 and TRBJ2-3; a weak D match, TRBD2 (7 bases). The CDR3 spans 16 residues. The ends were cut back, 6 bases at V and 2 bases at J, with 18 bases in the middle. Per germline, CDR1 MDHEN and CDR2 SYDVKM.

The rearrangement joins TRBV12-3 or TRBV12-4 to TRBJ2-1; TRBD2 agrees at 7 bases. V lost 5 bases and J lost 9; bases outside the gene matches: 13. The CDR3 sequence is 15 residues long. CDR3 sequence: CASSDMRAGLVEQFF. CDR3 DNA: TGTGCCAGCAGTGACATGAGAGCGGGGTTGGTTGAGCAGTTCTTC.

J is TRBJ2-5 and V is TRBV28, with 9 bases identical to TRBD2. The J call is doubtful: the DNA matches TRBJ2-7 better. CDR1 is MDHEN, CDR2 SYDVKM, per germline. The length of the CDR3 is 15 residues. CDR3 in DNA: TGTGCCAGCAGTTTAGGTAGCGGGAGCAACTACGAGCAGTACTTC. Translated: CASSLGSGSNYEQYF.

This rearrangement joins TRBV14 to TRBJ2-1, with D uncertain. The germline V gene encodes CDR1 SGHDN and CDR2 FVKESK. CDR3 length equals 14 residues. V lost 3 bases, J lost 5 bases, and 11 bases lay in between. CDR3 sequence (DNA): TGTGCCAGCAGCCACCGGTACGAAGACAATGAGCAGTTCTTC. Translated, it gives CASSHRYEDNEQFF.

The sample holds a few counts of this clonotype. This CDR3 reads CASSSLSGGLTNNEQFF. As DNA, the CDR3 is TGTGCCAGCAGCTCCCTAAGCGGGGGGCTTACTAACAATGAGCAGTTCTTC. The rearrangement links TRBV6-6 to TRBJ2-1; 9 bases align to TRBD2. The V segment lost 6 bases and the J segment 5 bases; nucleotides outside the gene matches: 14. Per the germline V gene, CDR1 is MNHNY and CDR2 is SVGAGI (reference sequence). CDR3 length: 17 amino acids.

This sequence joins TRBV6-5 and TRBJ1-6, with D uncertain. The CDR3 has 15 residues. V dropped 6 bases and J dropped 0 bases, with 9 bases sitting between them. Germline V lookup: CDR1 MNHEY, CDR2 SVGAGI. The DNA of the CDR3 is TGTGCCAGCAGCCGGGGTTTCTCCTATAATTCACCCCTCCACTTT. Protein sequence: CASSRGFSYNSPLHF.

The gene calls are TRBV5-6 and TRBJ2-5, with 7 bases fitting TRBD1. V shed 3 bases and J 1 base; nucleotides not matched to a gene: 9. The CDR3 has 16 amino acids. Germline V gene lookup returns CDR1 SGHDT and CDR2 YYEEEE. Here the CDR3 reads CASSYLGQAVQETQYF. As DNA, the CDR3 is TGTGCCAGCAGCTACCTCGGACAGGCCGTCCAAGAGACCCAGTACTTC.

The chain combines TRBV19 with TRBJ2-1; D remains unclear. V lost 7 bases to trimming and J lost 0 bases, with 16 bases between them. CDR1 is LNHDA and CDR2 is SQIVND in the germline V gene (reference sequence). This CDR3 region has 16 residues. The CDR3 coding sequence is TGTGCCAGTACCGTTGTCGGTCGGGTCTCCTACAATGAGCAGTTCTTC. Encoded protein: CASTVVGRVSYNEQFF.

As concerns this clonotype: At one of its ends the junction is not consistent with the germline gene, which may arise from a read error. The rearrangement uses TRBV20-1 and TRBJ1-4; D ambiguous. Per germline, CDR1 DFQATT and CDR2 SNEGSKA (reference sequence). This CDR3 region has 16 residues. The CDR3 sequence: CSATSSRDATNEKLFF. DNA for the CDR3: TGCAGTGCTACTTCCTCAAGAGATGCAACAAATGAAAAACTGTTTTTT.

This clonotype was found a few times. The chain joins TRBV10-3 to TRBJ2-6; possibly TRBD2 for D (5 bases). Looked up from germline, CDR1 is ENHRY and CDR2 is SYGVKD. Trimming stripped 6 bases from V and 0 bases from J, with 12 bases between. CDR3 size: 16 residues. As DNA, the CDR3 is TGTGCCATCAGCGGACTCGCGGTCTCTGGGGCCAACGTCCTGACTTTC. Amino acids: CAISGLAVSGANVLTF.

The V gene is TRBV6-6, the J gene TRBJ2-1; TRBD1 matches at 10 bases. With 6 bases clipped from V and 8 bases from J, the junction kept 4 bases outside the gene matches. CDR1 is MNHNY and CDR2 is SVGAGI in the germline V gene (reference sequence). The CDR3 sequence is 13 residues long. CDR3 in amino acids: CASRDRGADEQFF. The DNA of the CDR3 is TGTGCCAGCAGGGACAGGGGGGCTGATGAGCAGTTCTTC.

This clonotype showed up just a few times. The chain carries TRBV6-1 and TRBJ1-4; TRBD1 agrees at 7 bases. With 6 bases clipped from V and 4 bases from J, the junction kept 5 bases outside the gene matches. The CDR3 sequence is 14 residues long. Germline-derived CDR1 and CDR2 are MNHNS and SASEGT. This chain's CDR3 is CASSLTGRNEKLFF. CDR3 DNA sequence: TGTGCCAGCAGCTTGACAGGGCGTAATGAAAAACTGTTTTTT.

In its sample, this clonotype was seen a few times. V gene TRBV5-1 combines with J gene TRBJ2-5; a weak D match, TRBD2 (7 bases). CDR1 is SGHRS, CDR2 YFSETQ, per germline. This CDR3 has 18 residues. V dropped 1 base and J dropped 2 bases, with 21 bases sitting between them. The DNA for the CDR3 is TGCGCCAGCAGCTTGTCCCCGGCGGGGGCCTTTAATCAAGAGACCCAGTACTTC. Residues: CASSLSPAGAFNQETQYF.

This CDR3 reads CAISDLAGDLYNEQFF. The CDR3 DNA sequence: TGTGCCATCAGTGACCTAGCGGGGGACCTCTACAATGAGCAGTTCTTC. The chain links TRBV10-3 to TRBJ2-1; 10 positions agree with TRBD2. Germline loops: CDR1 ENHRY, CDR2 SYGVKD. The CDR3 has 16 residues. V shed 3 bases, J shed 3 bases, and the junction held 5 bases outside the gene matches.

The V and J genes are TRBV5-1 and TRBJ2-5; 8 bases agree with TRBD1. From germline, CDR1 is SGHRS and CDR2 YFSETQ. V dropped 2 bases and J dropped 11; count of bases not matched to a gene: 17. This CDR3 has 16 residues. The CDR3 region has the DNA TGCGCCAGCAGCTTAGGGTCTGGCAGGGGGCTTGGGGAGCAGTACTTC. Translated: CASSLGSGRGLGEQYF.

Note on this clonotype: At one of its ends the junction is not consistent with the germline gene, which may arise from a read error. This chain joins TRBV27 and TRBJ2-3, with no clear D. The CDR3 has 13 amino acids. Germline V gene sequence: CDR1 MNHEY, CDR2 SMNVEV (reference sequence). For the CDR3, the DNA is TGTTCCAGCAGAGTAGGGTCCACAGATACGCAGTATTTT. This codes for CSSRVGSTDTQYF.

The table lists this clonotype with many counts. CDR3 protein: CASLRSYSNQPQHF. The CDR3 coding sequence is TGTGCCAGCTTGCGATCGTATAGCAATCAGCCCCAGCATTTT. The chain employs TRBV27 and TRBJ1-5; no reliable D call. The germline V gene encodes CDR1 MNHEY and CDR2 SMNVEV (reference sequence). Trimming shortened V by 8 bases and J by 0 bases, and 11 bases separated the two germline ends. The length of the CDR3 is 14 residues.

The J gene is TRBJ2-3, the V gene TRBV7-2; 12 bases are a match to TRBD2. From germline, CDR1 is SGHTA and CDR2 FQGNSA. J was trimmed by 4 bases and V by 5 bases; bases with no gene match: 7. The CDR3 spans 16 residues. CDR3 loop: CASSQASGGASDTQYF. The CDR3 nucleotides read TGTGCCAGCAGCCAGGCTAGCGGGGGGGCCTCAGATACGCAGTATTTT. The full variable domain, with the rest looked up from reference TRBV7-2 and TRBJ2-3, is GAGVSQSPSNKVTEKGKDVELRCDPISGHTALYWYRQSLGQGLEFLIYFQGNSAPDKSGLPSDRFSAERTGGSVSTLTIQRTQQEDSAVYLCASSQASGGASDTQYFGPGTRLTVL.

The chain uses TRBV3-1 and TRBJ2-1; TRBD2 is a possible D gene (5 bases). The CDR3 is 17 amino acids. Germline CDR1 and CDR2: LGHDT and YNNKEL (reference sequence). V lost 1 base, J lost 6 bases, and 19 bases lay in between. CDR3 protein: CASSQGPPIGRGNEQFF. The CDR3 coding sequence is TGTGCCAGCAGCCAAGGCCCCCCGATAGGACGGGGCAATGAGCAGTTCTTC.

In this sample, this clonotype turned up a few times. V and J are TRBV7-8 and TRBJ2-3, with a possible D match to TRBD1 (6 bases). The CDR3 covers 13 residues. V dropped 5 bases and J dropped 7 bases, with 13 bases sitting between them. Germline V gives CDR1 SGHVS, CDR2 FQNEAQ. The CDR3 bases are TGTGCCAGCAGCCCCACAGGGTTCAATACGCAGTATTTT. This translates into CASSPTGFNTQYF.

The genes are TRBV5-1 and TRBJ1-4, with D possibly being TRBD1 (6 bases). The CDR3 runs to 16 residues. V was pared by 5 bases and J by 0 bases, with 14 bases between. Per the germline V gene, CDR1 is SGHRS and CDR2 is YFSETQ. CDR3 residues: CASRLGQTSTNEKLFF. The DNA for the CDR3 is TGCGCCAGCAGACTAGGACAGACCTCAACTAATGAAAAACTGTTTTTT. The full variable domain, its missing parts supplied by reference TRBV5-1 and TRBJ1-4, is KAGVTQTPRYLIKTRGQQVTLSCSPISGHRSVSWYQQTPGQGLQFLFEYFSETQRNKGNFPGRFSGRQFSNSRSEMNVSTLELGDSALYLCASRLGQTSTNEKLFFGSGTQLSVL.

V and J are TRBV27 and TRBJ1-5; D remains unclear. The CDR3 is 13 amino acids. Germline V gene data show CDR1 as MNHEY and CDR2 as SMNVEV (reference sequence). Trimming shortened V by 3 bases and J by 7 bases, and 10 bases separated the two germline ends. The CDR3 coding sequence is TGTGCCAGCAGTTTGTATAGTAGCCAGCCCCAGCATTTT. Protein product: CASSLYSSQPQHF.

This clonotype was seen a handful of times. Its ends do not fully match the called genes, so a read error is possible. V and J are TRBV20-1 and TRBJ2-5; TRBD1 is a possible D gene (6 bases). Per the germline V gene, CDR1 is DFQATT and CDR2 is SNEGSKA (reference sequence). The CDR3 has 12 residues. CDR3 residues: CRATGSGETQYF. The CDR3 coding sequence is TGCAGGGCTACAGGGTCGGGCGAGACCCAGTACTTC.